This TCR beta chain was obtained from a study of shared clonotypes between healthy human individuals. Germline CDR1 SGHRS, CDR2 YFSETQ. V lost 0 bases, J lost 5 bases, and 19 bases lay in between. CDR3 length equals 17 residues. Produced via immunoSEQ multiplex PCR; TCRdb's table is partial and in-frame only. The sample has hundreds of thousands of clones; less than 98% are singletons. The rearrangement joins TRBV5-1 to TRBJ2-3; D possibly matches TRBD1 or TRBD2 (5 bases each). The sequenced material came from naive CD4+ T cells sorted from blood. As for subset: CD45RA+ positively selected. This clonotype was sampled from a woman aged 25-40 years in good health. As DNA, the CDR3 is TGCGCCAGCAGCTTGGCCCGCCTGAGCGGCCAGGGAGATACGCAGTATTTT. Protein: CASSLARLSGQGDTQYF.